The 20 T cell receptor beta chains below were found in one sample sequenced in a study of blood T cell repertoires in COVID-19. Assay used: immunoSEQ multiplex PCR; TCRdb lists only in-frame clones, some missing. Of over 150,000 clones in the sample, roughly 81% are singletons; the top ten hold more than 0.85%. The sequencing sample was made of peripheral blood. These receptors came from a man between 35 and 55 years old with acute or convalescent COVID-19.

The chain combines TRBV5-5 with TRBJ1-1; D remains unclear. Trimming shortened V by 5 bases and J by 2 bases, and 10 bases separated the two germline ends. CDR1 is SGHKS and CDR2 is YYEKEE in the germline V gene (reference sequence). The CDR3 contains 13 residues. CDR3 amino acids: CASSRAPNTEAFF. The CDR3, as DNA: TGTGCCAGCAGTCGAGCCCCAAACACTGAAGCTTTCTTT.

The rearrangement links TRBV7-3 to TRBJ2-3, with no clear D. Germline V gene data show CDR1 as SGHTA and CDR2 as FQGTGA. Trimming removed 5 bases at V and 4 bases at J, with 7 bases between. The CDR3 covers 12 residues. CDR3 nucleotide sequence: TGTGCCAGCAGCACTTATGCAGATACGCAGTATTTT. This translates into CASSTYADTQYF.

The chain recombines TRBV7-9 with TRBJ1-1; D not certain. Per germline, CDR1 SEHNR and CDR2 FQNEAQ (reference sequence). V gave up 5 bases and J gave up 5 bases, with 6 bases separating them. This CDR3 comprises 11 residues. The CDR3 DNA reads TGTGCCAGCAGCCCCAAAACTGAAGCTTTCTTT. This gives the protein CASSPKTEAFF.

As DNA, the CDR3 is TGTGCCAGCAGCCAAGAAACAGACTACGAGCAGTACTTC. Encoded protein: CASSQETDYEQYF. This chain links TRBV4-2 with TRBJ2-7; D not resolved. V shed 0 bases and J shed 3 bases, with 6 bases lying between them. This CDR3 has 13 amino acids. The germline V gene has CDR1 LGHNA and CDR2 YNFKEQ.

This clone appeared a few times. This sequence joins TRBV5-1 and TRBJ1-1, with D possibly being TRBD1 (5 bases). V gave up 4 bases and J gave up 7 bases, with 20 bases separating them. The CDR3 runs to 15 residues. Per the germline V gene, CDR1 is SGHRS and CDR2 is YFSETQ. CDR3 sequence (DNA): TGCGCCAGCAGCCGACTGACACCGCCGGGACTTGAAGCTTTCTTT. The encoded protein is CASSRLTPPGLEAFF.

This clone was picked up one time. V and J are TRBV3-1 (or the pseudogene TRBV3-2) and TRBJ2-7; 12 positions agree with TRBD2. This CDR3 has 18 residues. CDR1 is LGHDT and CDR2 is YNNKEL in the germline V gene (reference sequence). V lost 1 base to trimming and J lost 0 bases; unmatched junction nucleotides: 7. The CDR3 DNA reads TGTGCCAGCAGCCAAGTCGGGACTAGCGGGTTTTACTCCTACGAGCAGTACTTC. Translated: CASSQVGTSGFYSYEQYF.

The DNA of the CDR3 is TGTGCCAGCAGCCGCACCATGGACAGGGTGAGGACGAATGAGCAGTTCTTC. This sequence encodes CASSRTMDRVRTNEQFF. This chain links TRBV11-3 with TRBJ2-1; 8 bases align to TRBD1. The CDR3 loop spans 17 amino acids. Germline-derived CDR1 and CDR2 are SGHNT and YENEEA. V dropped 5 bases and J dropped 7; count of bases not matched to a gene: 16.

The chain joins TRBV28 to TRBJ1-5; a possible D gene is TRBD1 (5 bases). This CDR3 contains 15 residues. Germline CDR1 and CDR2: MDHEN and SYDVKM. V was clipped by 1 base and J by 5 bases, with 12 bases between them. For the CDR3, the DNA is TGTGCCAGCAGTTTATTGATTGGGGGGGATCAGCCCCAGCATTTT. Amino acid sequence: CASSLLIGGDQPQHF.

This clone was seen a single time. One junction end disagrees with the germline gene, perhaps due to a read error. The chain joins TRBV9 to TRBJ1-1, with D possibly TRBD1 on 5 matching bases. The CDR3 contains 14 residues. Germline loops: CDR1 SGDLS, CDR2 YYNGEE. The CDR3 sequence is CASSVAGANAEAFF. The CDR3 DNA reads TGTGCCAGCAGCGTAGCTGGGGCGAACGCTGAAGCTTTCTTT.

The chain joins TRBV25-1 to TRBJ2-1; TRBD2 matches 7 bases. Germline V gives CDR1 MGHDK, CDR2 SYGVNS. Losses at the gene ends were 6 bases for V and 8 bases for J; bases not matched to a gene: 13. This CDR3 spans 15 amino acids. The CDR3 DNA follows: TGTGCCAGCAGGCCGGATAGACTAGCTGCCGATGAGCAGTTCTTC. Translation gives CASRPDRLAADEQFF.

J is TRBJ1-3 and V is TRBV5-1; D not resolved. The germline gives CDR1 SGHRS, CDR2 YFSETQ. V shed 1 base and J shed 0 bases, with 8 bases lying between them. The CDR3 loop spans 15 amino acids. In nucleotides, the CDR3 is TGCGCCAGCAGCTTGTTCGGTTACTCTGGAAACACCATATATTTT. This encodes CASSLFGYSGNTIYF.

This chain joins TRBV2 and TRBJ2-4; 8 nucleotides agree with TRBD2. There are 14 residues in the CDR3. V was pared by 6 bases and J by 7 bases, with 8 bases of the junction left unmatched. CDR1 is SNHLY and CDR2 is FYNNEI in the germline V gene. Written as DNA, the CDR3 is TGTGCCAGCAGGGATACTAGCGGAGGGAACATTCAGTACTTC. This translates into CASRDTSGGNIQYF. The variable domain in full, completed from reference TRBV2 and TRBJ2-4, reads EPEVTQTPSHQVTQMGQEVILRCVPISNHLYFYWYRQILGQKVEFLVSFYNNEISEKSEIFDDQFSVERPDGSNFTLKIRSTKLEDSAMYFCASRDTSGGNIQYFGAGTRLSVL.

The genes are TRBV9 and TRBJ2-2; a weak D match, TRBD1 (7 bases). V lost 1 base, J lost 6 bases, and 16 bases lay in between. This CDR3 region has 16 residues. Germline V gene data show CDR1 as SGDLS and CDR2 as YYNGEE. CDR3 DNA: TGTGCCAGCAGCGTACTGGGCACAGGGGAGGCCGGGGAGCTGTTTTTT. Amino acids: CASSVLGTGEAGELFF.

The chain is built from TRBV5-4 and TRBJ2-7, with 9 nucleotides matching TRBD2. The germline V gene has CDR1 SGHNT and CDR2 YYREEE (reference sequence). This CDR3 is 15 amino acids long. V was pared by 4 bases and J by 2 bases, with 7 bases of the junction left unmatched. The DNA of the CDR3 is TGTGCCAGCAGCGACAAGCGGGGGGCTGCCTACGAGCAGTACTTC. This sequence encodes CASSDKRGAAYEQYF.

The chain combines TRBV3-1 (or the pseudogene TRBV3-2) with TRBJ2-2; 7 positions match TRBD2. The CDR3 length is 15 residues. V shed 4 bases and J 2 bases; nucleotides not matched to a gene: 4. Germline lookup yields CDR1 LGHDT and CDR2 YNNKEL (reference sequence). The CDR3 region has the DNA TGTGCCAGCAGCCCTTCGGGGGGAAACACCGGGGAGCTGTTTTTT. Encoded protein: CASSPSGGNTGELFF.

This clone came up a few times. This chain connects TRBV5-5 to TRBJ2-7; 7 bases line up with TRBD1. With 1 base clipped from V and 2 bases from J, the junction kept 9 bases outside the gene matches. Germline values: CDR1 SGHKS, CDR2 YYEKEE (reference sequence). CDR3 size: 16 residues. The CDR3 sequence: CASSLWATGNTYEQYF. As DNA, the CDR3 is TGTGCCAGCAGCTTGTGGGCGACAGGGAATACCTACGAGCAGTACTTC. Based on the CDR3 plus reference TRBV5-5 and TRBJ2-7, the full variable domain is DAGVTQSPTHLIKTRGQQVTLRCSPISGHKSVSWYQQVLGQGPQFIFQYYEKEERGRGNFPDRFSARQFPNYSSELNVNALLLGDSALYLCASSLWATGNTYEQYFGPGTRLTVT.

The chain couples TRBV2 to TRBJ1-1, with TRBD1 as a possible D gene (5 bases). The CDR3 loop spans 13 amino acids. Trimming cost V 4 bases and J 2 bases, with 8 bases left between them. The germline CDR1 and CDR2 sequences are SNHLY and FYNNEI. The CDR3 sequence is CASSGTPNTEAFF. Here the CDR3 DNA reads TGTGCCAGCAGTGGGACACCAAACACTGAAGCTTTCTTT.

This clone was seen a handful of times. The chain employs TRBV5-4 and TRBJ1-1; 12 bases align to TRBD1. J was trimmed by 5 bases and V by 0 bases; bases with no gene match: 8. The CDR3 covers 17 residues. Per germline, CDR1 SGHNT and CDR2 YYREEE (reference sequence). CDR3 in DNA: TGTGCCAGCAGCTTGGCTCGGGACAGGGGGCGCGGAACTGAAGCTTTCTTT. Protein: CASSLARDRGRGTEAFF.

The sample holds one count of this clone. The V call is TRBV28, the J call TRBJ2-2; 13 positions match TRBD2. The V gene end was trimmed by 7 bases and the J gene end by 9 bases; junction bases not matched to a gene: 8. This CDR3 has 15 amino acids. Germline V gene data show CDR1 as MDHEN and CDR2 as SYDVKM. The CDR3 bases are TGTGCCAGCAAGACTAGCGGGGGGCCCCACCGGGAGCTGTTTTTT. Translation gives CASKTSGGPHRELFF. The entire variable domain, with the rest obtained from reference TRBV28 and TRBJ2-2, is as follows: DVKVTQSSRYLVKRTGEKVFLECVQDMDHENMFWYRQDPGLGLRLIYFSYDVKMKEKGDIPEGYSVSREKKERFSLILESASTNQTSMYLCASKTSGGPHRELFFGEGSRLTVL.

This chain connects TRBV5-1 to TRBJ2-2; TRBD1 agrees at 8 bases. The CDR3 loop spans 13 amino acids. J was trimmed by 6 bases and V by 6 bases; bases with no gene match: 4. Germline V gene lookup returns CDR1 SGHRS and CDR2 YFSETQ. CDR3 loop: CASTDREAGELFF. DNA of the CDR3: TGCGCCAGCACGGACAGGGAGGCCGGGGAGCTGTTTTTT.